This record looks at one TCR beta chain sequence and its context. Its antigen is currently unknown. The sample originates from a study of blood T cells in healthy people across ages. Primers used in a second PCR of about 6 to 11 cycles were a sample-barcoded 5' primer and a J-beta primer mix. Every molecule of cDNA carried a tag from a template-switch adaptor with 12 random nucleotides. Per sample, CDR3-containing paired-end reads numbered at least 2.5 million. A single record per CDR3 protein comes from TCRdb applying MiXCR to the 5' RACE reads. Among about 580,000 distinct CDR3 sequences, more than 45% were seen once, and the ten largest hold roughly 24%. CDR1 is SNHLY and CDR2 is FYNNEI in the germline V gene. The V gene end was trimmed by 7 bases and the J gene end by 7 bases; junction bases not matched to a gene: 12. This CDR3 has 15 residues. Study-wide points: Calculation of diversity from one million T cells yielded estimates considered to be underestimates.

The origin of this receptor is a man of 80 years or more in good health. Sequencing used blood. This rearrangement joins TRBV2 to TRBJ2-1; 8 positions match TRBD1. The CDR3: CASTLDRGGRNEQFF. The CDR3 DNA reads as TGTGCCAGCACCCTCGACAGGGGCGGAAGGAATGAGCAGTTCTTC. Combining the CDR3 with reference TRBV2 and TRBJ2-1 gives the whole variable domain EPEVTQTPSHQVTQMGQEVILRCVPISNHLYFYWYRQILGQKVEFLVSFYNNEISEKSEIFDDQFSVERPDGSNFTLKIRSTKLEDSAMYFCASTLDRGGRNEQFFGPGTRLTVL.